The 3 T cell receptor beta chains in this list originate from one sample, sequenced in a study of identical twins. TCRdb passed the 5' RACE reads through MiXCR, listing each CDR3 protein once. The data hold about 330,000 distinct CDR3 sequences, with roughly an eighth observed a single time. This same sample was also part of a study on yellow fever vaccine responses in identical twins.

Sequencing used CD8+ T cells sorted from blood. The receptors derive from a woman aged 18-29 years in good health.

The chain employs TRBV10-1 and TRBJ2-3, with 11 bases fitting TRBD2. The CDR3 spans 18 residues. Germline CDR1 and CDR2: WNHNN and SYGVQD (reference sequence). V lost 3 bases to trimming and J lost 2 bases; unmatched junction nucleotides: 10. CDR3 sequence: CASSDIVRGLADTDTQYF. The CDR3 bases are TGCGCCAGCAGTGATATAGTCCGGGGACTAGCGGACACAGATACGCAGTATTTT.

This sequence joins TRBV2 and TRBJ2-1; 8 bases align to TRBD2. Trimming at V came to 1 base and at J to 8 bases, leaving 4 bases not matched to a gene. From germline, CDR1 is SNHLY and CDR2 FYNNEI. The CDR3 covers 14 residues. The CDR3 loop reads CASSEGSGGDEQFF. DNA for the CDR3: TGTGCCAGCAGTGAAGGGTCCGGGGGGGATGAGCAGTTCTTC.

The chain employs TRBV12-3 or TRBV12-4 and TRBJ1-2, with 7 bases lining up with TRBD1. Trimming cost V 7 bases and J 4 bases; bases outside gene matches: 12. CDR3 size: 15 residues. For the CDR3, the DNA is TGTGCCAGCACCAACCACCGACAGGGACCCTATGGCTACACCTTC. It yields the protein CASTNHRQGPYGYTF.